This T cell receptor beta chain comes out of a study of blood T cell repertoires in COVID-19. Whole-study context: The origin of the acute and convalescent COVID-19 samples was the United States, Italy and Spain. T cells, B-cell-depleted T cells, or PBMCs supplied cDNA or gDNA.

The CDR3 covers 14 residues. V dropped 2 bases and J dropped 5 bases, with 12 bases sitting between them. Germline CDR1 reads MNHEY; CDR2 reads SVGEGT. Per the original methods: It was from reference gene primer amplification that nucleated cell counts were estimated. Repertoires were generated with immunoSEQ multiplex PCR, while TCRdb's copy carries only in-frame clones and drops some. V and J calls and clone size follow that table, whereas D and trimming were derived from the DNA. In the table there are roughly 240,000 clones, roughly nine tenths of which are singletons. V gene TRBV6-2 or TRBV6-3 combines with J gene TRBJ1-1; maybe TRBD1 (6 bases). The receptor was isolated from a man between 18 and 29 years old with active or convalescent COVID-19. Source material: peripheral blood. The DNA for the CDR3 is TGTGCCAGCAGTTACACAGGGAGGGCGACTGAAGCTTTCTTT. Protein product: CASSYTGRATEAFF.